This T cell receptor (beta chain) was sequenced in a study of cytomegalovirus exposure and HLA in healthy donors. Study background: Earlier sequencing of 200 million or so T cells yielded 100 million to 120 million unique TCR beta sequences. From HLA-typed donors, an early data release held roughly 89 million unique TCRs.

60 Vbeta and 13 Jbeta primers were used in PCR. The data were produced by immunoSEQ multiplex PCR, yet TCRdb's version contains in-frame clones alone and is incomplete. This table has more than 150,000 clones, approximately 80% appearing once. There are a few counts of this clone. Its antigen is unidentified. Findings of the study overall: Specificity for CMV antigens was confirmed in vitro for a few of the CMV-associated chains. Reportedly, TCR beta sequences accurately predicted HLA-A and HLA-B alleles in most subjects.

Sequenced input: PBMCs. This clonotype originated in a woman aged 18-29 years in good health and CMV-seronegative.

The CDR3 reads CASSLPVGEAFF. The DNA for the CDR3 is TGTGCCAGCAGCTTGCCGGTTGGTGAAGCTTTCTTT. The V and J genes are TRBV7-9 and TRBJ1-1; D uncertain. This CDR3 contains 12 residues. The germline V gene has CDR1 SEHNR and CDR2 FQNEAQ (reference sequence). Trimming removed 3 bases at V and 7 bases at J, with 9 bases between.